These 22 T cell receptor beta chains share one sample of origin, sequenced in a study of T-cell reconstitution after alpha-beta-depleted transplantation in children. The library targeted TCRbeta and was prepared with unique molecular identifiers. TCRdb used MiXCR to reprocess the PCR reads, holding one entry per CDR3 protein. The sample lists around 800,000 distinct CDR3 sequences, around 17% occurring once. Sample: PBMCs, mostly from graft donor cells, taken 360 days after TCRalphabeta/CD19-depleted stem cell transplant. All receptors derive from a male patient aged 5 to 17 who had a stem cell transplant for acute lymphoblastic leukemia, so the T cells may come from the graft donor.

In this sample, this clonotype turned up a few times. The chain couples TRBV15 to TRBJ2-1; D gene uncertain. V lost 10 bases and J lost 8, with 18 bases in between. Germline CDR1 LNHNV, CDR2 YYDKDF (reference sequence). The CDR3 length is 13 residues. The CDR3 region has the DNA TGTGCCAAGTGGCTACATGAGGTAGATGAGCAGTTCTTC. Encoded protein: CAKWLHEVDEQFF. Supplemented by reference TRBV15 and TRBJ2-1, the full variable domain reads DAMVIQNPRYQVTQFGKPVTLSCSQTLNHNVMYWYQQKSSQAPKLLFHYYDKDFNNEADTPDNFQSRRPNTSFCFLDIRSPGLGDTAMYLCAKWLHEVDEQFFGPGTRLTVL.

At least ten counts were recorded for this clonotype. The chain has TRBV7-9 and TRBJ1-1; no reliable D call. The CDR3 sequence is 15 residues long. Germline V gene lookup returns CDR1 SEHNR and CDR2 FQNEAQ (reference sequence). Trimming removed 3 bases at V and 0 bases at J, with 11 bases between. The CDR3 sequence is CASSFFIGLNTEAFF. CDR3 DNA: TGTGCCAGCAGCTTCTTCATTGGCCTGAACACTGAAGCTTTCTTT.

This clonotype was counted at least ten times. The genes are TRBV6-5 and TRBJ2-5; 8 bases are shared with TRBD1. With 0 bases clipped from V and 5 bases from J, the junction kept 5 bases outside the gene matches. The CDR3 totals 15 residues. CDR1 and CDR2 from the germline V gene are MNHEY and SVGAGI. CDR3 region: CASSYSDRVGETQYF. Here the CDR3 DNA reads TGTGCCAGCAGTTACTCGGACAGGGTTGGGGAGACCCAGTACTTC.

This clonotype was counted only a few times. Here the CDR3 reads CSAIPVGGSSYNEQFF. The CDR3 DNA sequence: TGCAGTGCCATTCCCGTCGGCGGGAGCTCCTACAATGAGCAGTTCTTC. This sequence joins TRBV20-1 and TRBJ2-1; 7 positions match TRBD2. CDR1 and CDR2 (germline): DFQATT, SNEGSKA (reference sequence). V was pared by 6 bases and J by 0 bases, with 11 bases of the junction left unmatched. The CDR3 is 16 amino acids.

The CDR3 loop is CASSRGTPFDTLAKNIQYF. The CDR3 coding sequence is TGCGCCAGCAGTCGGGGGACTCCTTTCGATACCTTAGCCAAAAACATTCAGTACTTC. V gene TRBV5-1 combines with J gene TRBJ2-4, with TRBD2 as a possible D gene (6 bases). The germline V gene encodes CDR1 SGHRS and CDR2 YFSETQ. This CDR3 is 19 amino acids long. The V and J ends lost 5 bases and 0 bases respectively, with 24 bases between them.

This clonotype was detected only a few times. CDR3 in DNA: TGTGCCAGCAGCCCATCTCGAGAATACAATGAGCAGTTCTTC. It codes for CASSPSREYNEQFF. This chain joins TRBV7-9 and TRBJ2-1, with D hard to call. V was shortened by 5 bases and J by 4 bases, with 12 bases between the two germline ends. The CDR3 contains 14 residues. CDR1 SEHNR and CDR2 FQNEAQ come from the germline V gene (reference sequence).

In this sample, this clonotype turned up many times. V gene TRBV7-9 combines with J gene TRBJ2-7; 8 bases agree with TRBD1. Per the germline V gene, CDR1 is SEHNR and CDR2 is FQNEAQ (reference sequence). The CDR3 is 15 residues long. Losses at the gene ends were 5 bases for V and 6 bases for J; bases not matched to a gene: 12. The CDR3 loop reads CASSVRTGTSFEQYF. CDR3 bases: TGTGCCAGCAGCGTAAGGACAGGGACTTCTTTCGAGCAGTACTTC.

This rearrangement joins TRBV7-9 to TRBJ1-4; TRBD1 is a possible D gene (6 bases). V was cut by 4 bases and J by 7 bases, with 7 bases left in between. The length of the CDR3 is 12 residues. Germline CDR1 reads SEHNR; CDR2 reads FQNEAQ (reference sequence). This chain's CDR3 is CASSWTVEKLFF. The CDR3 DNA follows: TGTGCCAGCAGCTGGACAGTTGAAAAACTGTTTTTT. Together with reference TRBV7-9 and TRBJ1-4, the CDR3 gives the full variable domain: DTGVSQNPRHKITKRGQNVTFRCDPISEHNRLYWYRQTLGQGPEFLTYFQNEAQLEKSRLLSDRFSAERPKGSFSTLEIQRTEQGDSAMYLCASSWTVEKLFFGSGTQLSVL.

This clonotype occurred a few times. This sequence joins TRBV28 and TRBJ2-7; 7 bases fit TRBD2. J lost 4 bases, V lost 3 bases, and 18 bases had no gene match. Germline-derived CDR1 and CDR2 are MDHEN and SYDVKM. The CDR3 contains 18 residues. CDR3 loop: CASSFVSDLLSGAYEQYF. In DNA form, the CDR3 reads TGTGCCAGCAGTTTTGTTTCGGACCTATTGAGCGGGGCTTACGAGCAGTACTTC.

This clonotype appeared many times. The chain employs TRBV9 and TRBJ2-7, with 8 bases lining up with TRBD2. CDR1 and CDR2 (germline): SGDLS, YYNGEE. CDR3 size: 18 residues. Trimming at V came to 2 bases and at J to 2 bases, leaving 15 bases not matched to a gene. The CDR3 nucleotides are TGTGCCAGCAGCGTTTCGACTAGCGACCAAGTCTATCCCTACGAGCAGTACTTC. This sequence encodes CASSVSTSDQVYPYEQYF.

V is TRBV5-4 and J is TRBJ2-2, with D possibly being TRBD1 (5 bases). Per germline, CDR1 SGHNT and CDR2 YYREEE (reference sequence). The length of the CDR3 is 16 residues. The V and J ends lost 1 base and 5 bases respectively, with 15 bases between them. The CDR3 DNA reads TGTGCCAGCAGCTTGAGGGGTTCCTTGGGGACCGGGGAGCTGTTTTTT. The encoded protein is CASSLRGSLGTGELFF. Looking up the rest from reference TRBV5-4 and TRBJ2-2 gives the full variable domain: ETGVTQSPTHLIKTRGQQVTLRCSSQSGHNTVSWYQQALGQGPQFIFQYYREEENGRGNFPPRFSGLQFPNYSSELNVNALELDDSALYLCASSLRGSLGTGELFFGEGSRLTVL.

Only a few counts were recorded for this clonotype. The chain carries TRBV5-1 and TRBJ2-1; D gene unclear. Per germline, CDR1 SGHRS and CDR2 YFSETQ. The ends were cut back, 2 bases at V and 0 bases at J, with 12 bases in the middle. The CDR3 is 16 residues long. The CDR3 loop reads CASSFPTAVSYNEQFF. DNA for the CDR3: TGCGCCAGCAGCTTCCCTACGGCGGTCTCCTACAATGAGCAGTTCTTC.

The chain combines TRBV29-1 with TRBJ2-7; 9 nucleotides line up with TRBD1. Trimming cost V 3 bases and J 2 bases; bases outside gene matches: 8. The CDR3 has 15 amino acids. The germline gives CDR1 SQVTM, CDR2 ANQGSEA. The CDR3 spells CSVEGGQGPAYEQYF. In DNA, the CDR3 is TGCAGCGTTGAGGGGGGACAGGGCCCGGCCTACGAGCAGTACTTC.

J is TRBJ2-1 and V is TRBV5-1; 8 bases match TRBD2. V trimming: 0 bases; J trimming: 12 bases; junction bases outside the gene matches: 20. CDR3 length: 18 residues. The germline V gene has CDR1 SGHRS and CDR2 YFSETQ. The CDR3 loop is CASSLGSASGPIGKGQFF. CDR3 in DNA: TGCGCCAGCAGCTTGGGATCCGCTAGCGGGCCGATTGGAAAGGGGCAGTTCTTC.

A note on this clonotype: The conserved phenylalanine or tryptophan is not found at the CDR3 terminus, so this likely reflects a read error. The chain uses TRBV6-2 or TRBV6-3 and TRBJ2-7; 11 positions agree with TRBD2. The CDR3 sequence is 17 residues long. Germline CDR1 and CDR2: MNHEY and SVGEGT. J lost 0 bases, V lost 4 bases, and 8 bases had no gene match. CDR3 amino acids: CASSLAGGSFYSYEQYC. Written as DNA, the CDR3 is TGTGCCAGCAGTTTAGCGGGAGGGTCCTTTTACTCCTACGAGCAGTACTGC.

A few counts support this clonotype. Here the CDR3 DNA reads TGTGCCAGCAGCGATACGGCTGGTTACAATGAGCAGTTCTTC. It encodes CASSDTAGYNEQFF. The V gene is TRBV11-2, the J gene TRBJ2-1, with D unresolved. The CDR3 is 14 amino acids. CDR1 is SGHAT and CDR2 is FQNNGV in the germline V gene. Trimming pared 5 bases from V and 4 bases from J, leaving 12 bases between. The full variable domain, with the rest looked up from reference TRBV11-2 and TRBJ2-1, is EAGVAQSPRYKIIEKRQSVAFWCNPISGHATLYWYQQILGQGPKLLIQFQNNGVVDDSQLPKDRFSAERLKGVDSTLKIQPAKLEDSAVYLCASSDTAGYNEQFFGPGTRLTVL.

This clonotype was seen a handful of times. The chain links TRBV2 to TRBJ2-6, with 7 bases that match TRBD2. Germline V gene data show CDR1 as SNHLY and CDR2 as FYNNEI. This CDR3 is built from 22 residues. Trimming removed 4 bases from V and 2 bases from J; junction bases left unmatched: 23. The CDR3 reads CASSGPRIDGEGTYAGANVLTF. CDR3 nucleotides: TGTGCCAGCAGTGGCCCGCGGATTGATGGGGAGGGGACTTACGCTGGGGCCAACGTCCTGACTTTC.

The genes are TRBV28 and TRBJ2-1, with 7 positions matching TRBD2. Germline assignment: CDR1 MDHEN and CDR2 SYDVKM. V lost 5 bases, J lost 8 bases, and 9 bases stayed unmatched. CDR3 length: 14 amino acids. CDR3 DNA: TGTGCCAGCAGTACGCGACTAGCCACGTATGAGCAGTTCTTC. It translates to CASSTRLATYEQFF.

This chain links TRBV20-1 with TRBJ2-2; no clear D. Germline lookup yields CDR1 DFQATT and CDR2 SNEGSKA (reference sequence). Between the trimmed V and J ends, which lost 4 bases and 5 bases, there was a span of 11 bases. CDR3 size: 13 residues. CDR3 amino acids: CSAIETRTGELFF. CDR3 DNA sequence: TGCAGTGCTATCGAGACGAGGACCGGGGAGCTGTTTTTT.

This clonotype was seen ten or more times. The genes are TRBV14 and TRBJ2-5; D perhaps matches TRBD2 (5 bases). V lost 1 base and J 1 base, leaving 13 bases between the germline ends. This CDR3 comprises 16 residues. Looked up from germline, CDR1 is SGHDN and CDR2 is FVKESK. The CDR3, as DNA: TGTGCCAGCAGCCAAGGGCGCGGAGGCCTCCAAGAGACCCAGTACTTC. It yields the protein CASSQGRGGLQETQYF.

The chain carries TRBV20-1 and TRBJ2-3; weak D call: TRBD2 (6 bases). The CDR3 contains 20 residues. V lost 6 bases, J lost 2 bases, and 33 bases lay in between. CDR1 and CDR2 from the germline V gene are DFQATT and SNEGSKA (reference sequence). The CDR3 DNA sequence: TGCAGTGCAGGGGACGGAGCCCAAGACCGGGACTGGCGGTACACAGATACGCAGTATTTT. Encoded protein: CSAGDGAQDRDWRYTDTQYF.

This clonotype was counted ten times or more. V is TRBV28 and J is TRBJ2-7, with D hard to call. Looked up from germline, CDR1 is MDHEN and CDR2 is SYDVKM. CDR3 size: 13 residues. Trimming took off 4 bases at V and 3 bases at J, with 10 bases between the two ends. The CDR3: CASSSVVIYEQYF. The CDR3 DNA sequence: TGTGCCAGCAGTTCGGTAGTGATCTACGAGCAGTACTTC.